These T cell receptor beta chains were read from a single sample in a study of blood T cells in healthy people across ages. TCRdb fed the 5' RACE reads into MiXCR, producing one record per CDR3 protein. The table includes roughly 2 million distinct CDR3 sequences, around half detected once. Material: blood. The receptors originated from a woman in her 40s in good health. Both conserved end residues are part of each CDR3. A D gene is named only where the DNA matches it firmly. Size is stated for part of the rows, as once, few or many counts, or as a class when the clone is expanded.

V gene	J gene	clone size	D gene	CDR3 protein	CDR3 DNA
TRBV5-1	TRBJ2-5	many	TRBD2	CASSTSAGGETQYF	TGCGCCAGCAGCACCTCGGCGGGGGGAGAGACCCAGTACTTC
TRBV20-1	TRBJ1-2	-	TRBD1	CSARDNRGVYGYTF	TGCAGTGCTAGAGACAACAGGGGGGTCTATGGCTACACCTTC
TRBV7-9	TRBJ1-2	-	TRBD1	CASSLVTGTDYGYTF	TGTGCCAGCAGCTTAGTCACCGGGACAGACTATGGCTACACCTTC
TRBV9	TRBJ2-5	-	TRBD2	CASSPVGLAGAPGTQYF	TGTGCCAGCAGCCCAGTGGGACTAGCGGGGGCGCCAGGGACCCAGTACTTC
TRBV29-1	TRBJ2-7	-	-	CSVGWGYEQYF	TGCAGCGTTGGGTGGGGGTACGAGCAGTACTTC
TRBV5-6	TRBJ1-1	-	-	CASSLVGPAEAFF	TGTGCCAGCAGCTTGGTAGGCCCGGCTGAAGCTTTCTTT
TRBV12-3/TRBV12-4	TRBJ2-7	many	-	CASTKQGIEQYF	TGTGCCAGCACCAAGCAGGGTATCGAGCAGTACTTC
TRBV20-1	TRBJ2-7	-	TRBD1	CSAGRDRVLYEQYF	TGCAGTGCGGGCCGGGACAGGGTACTCTACGAGCAGTACTTC
TRBV27	TRBJ1-5	-	TRBD1	CASSPRQGSSNQPQHF	TGTGCCAGCAGCCCACGACAGGGGAGTAGCAATCAGCCCCAGCATTTT
TRBV3-1	TRBJ2-7	-	-	CASSQGIPIIQYF	TGTGCCAGCAGCCAAGGTATCCCAATTATTCAGTACTTC
TRBV12-3/TRBV12-4	TRBJ2-3	few	-	CASSLRGALTDTQYF	TGTGCCAGCAGTTTACGGGGGGCGTTGACAGATACGCAGTATTTT
TRBV28	TRBJ2-7	many	-	CASSGYEQYF	TGTGCCAGCAGTGGCTACGAGCAGTACTTC
TRBV2	TRBJ2-1	-	TRBD2	CASTRGGGTYQQFF	TGTGCCAGCACTCGCGGCGGGGGGACTTATCAGCAGTTCTTC
TRBV29-1	TRBJ2-1	few	-	CSVESDGRGNEQFF	TGCAGCGTTGAATCAGATGGGCGAGGGAATGAGCAGTTCTTC
TRBV20-1	TRBJ2-1	-	-	CSATNLNEQFF	TGCAGTGCTACCAACCTCAATGAGCAGTTCTTC
TRBV6-5	TRBJ2-3	-	-	CASHRGRYPDTQYF	TGTGCCAGTCACAGAGGAAGGTACCCAGATACGCAGTATTTT
TRBV6-1	TRBJ2-2	-	TRBD1	CASKRTGNTGELFF	TGTGCCAGCAAAAGGACAGGGAACACCGGGGAGCTGTTTTTT
TRBV12-5	TRBJ2-5	few	-	CASATPNEETQYF	TGTGCTAGTGCCACTCCCAACGAGGAGACCCAGTACTTC
TRBV7-2	TRBJ2-5	few	-	CASSEGVGGTQYF	TGTGCCAGCAGTGAGGGGGTCGGCGGGACCCAGTACTTC
TRBV5-5	TRBJ1-2	-	-	CASSLRTAGWGYGYTF	TGTGCCAGCAGCTTGAGGACCGCGGGATGGGGCTATGGCTACACCTTC
TRBV6-5	TRBJ1-2	-	-	CASRGLIQTNYGYTF	TGTGCCAGCAGGGGACTGATCCAGACTAACTATGGCTACACCTTC
TRBV20-1	TRBJ1-1	few	-	CSAPFNTEAFF	TGCAGTGCTCCTTTTAACACTGAAGCTTTCTTT
TRBV9	TRBJ2-1	-	TRBD2	CASNRGLAGEEQFF	TGTGCCAGCAACAGAGGACTAGCGGGGGAAGAGCAGTTCTTC
TRBV14	TRBJ2-3	-	TRBD1	CASSRLPGQATDTQYF	TGTGCCAGCAGCCGATTACCGGGACAGGCCACCGATACGCAGTATTTT
TRBV25-1	TRBJ1-1	-	TRBD1	CASSSRQGTLPNTEAFF	TGTGCCAGCAGTTCCCGACAGGGGACTTTGCCGAACACTGAAGCTTTCTTT
TRBV7-2	TRBJ2-1	few	-	CASSLRAHEQFF	TGTGCCAGCAGCCTCCGGGCGCATGAGCAGTTCTTC
TRBV20-1	TRBJ2-5	-	-	CSANGNQETQYF	TGCAGTGCTAACGGAAACCAAGAGACCCAGTACTTC
TRBV9	TRBJ2-3	few	-	CASSNRGGLTDTQYF	TGTGCCAGCAGCAACCGCGGGGGCCTCACAGATACGCAGTATTTT